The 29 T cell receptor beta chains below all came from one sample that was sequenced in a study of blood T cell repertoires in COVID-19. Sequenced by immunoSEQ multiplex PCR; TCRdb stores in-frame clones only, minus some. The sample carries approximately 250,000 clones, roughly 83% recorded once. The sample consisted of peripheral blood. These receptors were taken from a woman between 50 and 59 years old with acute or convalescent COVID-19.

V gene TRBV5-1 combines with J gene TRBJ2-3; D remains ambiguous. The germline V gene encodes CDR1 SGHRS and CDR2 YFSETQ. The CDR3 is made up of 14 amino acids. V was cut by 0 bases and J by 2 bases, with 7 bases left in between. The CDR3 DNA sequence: TGCGCCAGCAGCTTGGGTTCAGTCACAGATACGCAGTATTTT. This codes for CASSLGSVTDTQYF.

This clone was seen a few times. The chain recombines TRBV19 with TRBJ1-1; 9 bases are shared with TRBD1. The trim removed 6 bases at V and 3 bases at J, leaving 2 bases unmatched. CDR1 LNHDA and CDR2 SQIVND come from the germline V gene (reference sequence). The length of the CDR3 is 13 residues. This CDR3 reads CASSRDRDTEAFF. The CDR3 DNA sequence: TGTGCCAGTAGCCGGGACAGGGACACTGAAGCTTTCTTT.

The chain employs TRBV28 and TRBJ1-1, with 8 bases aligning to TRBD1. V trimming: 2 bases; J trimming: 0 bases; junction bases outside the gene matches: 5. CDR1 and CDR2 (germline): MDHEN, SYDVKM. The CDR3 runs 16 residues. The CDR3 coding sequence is TGTGCCAGCAGTTTAGGGGCGGACAGGGTGAACACTGAAGCTTTCTTT. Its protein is CASSLGADRVNTEAFF.

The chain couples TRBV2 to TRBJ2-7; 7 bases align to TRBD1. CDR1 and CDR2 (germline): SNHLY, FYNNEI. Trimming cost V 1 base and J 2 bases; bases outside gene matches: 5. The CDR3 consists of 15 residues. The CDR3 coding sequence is TGTGCCAGCAGTGAAGGACAGGGCGGAACCTACGAGCAGTACTTC. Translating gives CASSEGQGGTYEQYF.

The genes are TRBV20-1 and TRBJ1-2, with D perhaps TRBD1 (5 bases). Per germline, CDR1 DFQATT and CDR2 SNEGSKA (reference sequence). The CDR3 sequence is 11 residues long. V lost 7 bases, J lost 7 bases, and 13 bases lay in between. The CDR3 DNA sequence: TGCAGTGGCCCACACGGGGGTGGCTACACCTTC. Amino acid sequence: CSGPHGGGYTF.

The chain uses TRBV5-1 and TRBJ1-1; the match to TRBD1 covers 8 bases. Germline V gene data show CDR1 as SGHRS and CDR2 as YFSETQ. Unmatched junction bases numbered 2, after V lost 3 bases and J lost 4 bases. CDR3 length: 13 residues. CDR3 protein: CASSSGQGTEAFF. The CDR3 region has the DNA TGCGCCAGCAGCTCAGGACAGGGCACTGAAGCTTTCTTT. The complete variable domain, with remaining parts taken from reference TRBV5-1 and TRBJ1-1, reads KAGVTQTPRYLIKTRGQQVTLSCSPISGHRSVSWYQQTPGQGLQFLFEYFSETQRNKGNFPGRFSGRQFSNSRSEMNVSTLELGDSALYLCASSSGQGTEAFFGQGTRLTVV.

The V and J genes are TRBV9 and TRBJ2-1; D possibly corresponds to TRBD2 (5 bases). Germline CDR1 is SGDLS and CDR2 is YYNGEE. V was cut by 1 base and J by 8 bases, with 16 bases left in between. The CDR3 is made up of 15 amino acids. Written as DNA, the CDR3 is TGTGCCAGCAGCGTACGGGCCGAAGCGGTCCATGAGCAGTTCTTC. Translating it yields CASSVRAEAVHEQFF.

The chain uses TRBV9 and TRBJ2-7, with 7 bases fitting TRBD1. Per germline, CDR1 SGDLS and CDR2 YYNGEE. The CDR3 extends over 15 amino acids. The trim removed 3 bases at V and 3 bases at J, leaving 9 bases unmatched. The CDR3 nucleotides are TGTGCCAGCAGCGGGTGGAACAGGGGAAGCTACGAGCAGTACTTC. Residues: CASSGWNRGSYEQYF.

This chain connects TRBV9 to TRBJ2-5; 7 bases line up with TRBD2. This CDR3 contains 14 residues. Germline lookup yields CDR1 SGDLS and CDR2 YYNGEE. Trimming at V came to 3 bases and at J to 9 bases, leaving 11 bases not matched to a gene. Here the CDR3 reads CASSAGTTRRAQYF. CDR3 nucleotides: TGTGCCAGCAGCGCCGGGACTACGAGGCGGGCCCAGTACTTC.

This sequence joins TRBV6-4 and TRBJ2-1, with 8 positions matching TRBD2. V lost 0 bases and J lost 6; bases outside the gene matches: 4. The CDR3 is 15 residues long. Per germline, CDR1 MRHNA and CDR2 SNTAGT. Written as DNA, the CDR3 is TGTGCCAGCAGTGACTCGCCGACTAGCGTCAATGAGCAGTTCTTC. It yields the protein CASSDSPTSVNEQFF.

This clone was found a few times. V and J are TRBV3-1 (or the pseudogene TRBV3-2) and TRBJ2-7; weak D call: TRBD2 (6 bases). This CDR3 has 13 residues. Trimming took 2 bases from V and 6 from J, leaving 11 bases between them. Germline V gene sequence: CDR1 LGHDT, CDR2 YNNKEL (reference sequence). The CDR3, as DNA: TGTGCCAGCAGCCAAATAGGGACTGCCGAGCAGTACTTC. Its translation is CASSQIGTAEQYF.

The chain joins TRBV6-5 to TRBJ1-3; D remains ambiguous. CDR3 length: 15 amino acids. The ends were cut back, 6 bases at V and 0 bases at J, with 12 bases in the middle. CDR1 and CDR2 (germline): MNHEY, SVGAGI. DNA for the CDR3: TGTGCCAGCAGCGAGGGCAGCCTCTCTGGAAACACCATATATTTT. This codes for CASSEGSLSGNTIYF.

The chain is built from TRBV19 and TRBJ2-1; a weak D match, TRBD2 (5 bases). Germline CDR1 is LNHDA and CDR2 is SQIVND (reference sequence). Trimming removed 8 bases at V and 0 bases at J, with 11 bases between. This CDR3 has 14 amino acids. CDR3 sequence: CASDPGSSYNEQFF. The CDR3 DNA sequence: TGTGCCAGTGACCCGGGGAGCTCCTACAATGAGCAGTTCTTC.

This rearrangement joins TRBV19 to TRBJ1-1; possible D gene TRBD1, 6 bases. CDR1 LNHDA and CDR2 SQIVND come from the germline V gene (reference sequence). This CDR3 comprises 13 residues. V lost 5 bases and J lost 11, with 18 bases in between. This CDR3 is CASSHRERVGAFF. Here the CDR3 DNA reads TGTGCCAGTAGTCACAGGGAGAGGGTAGGGGCTTTCTTT. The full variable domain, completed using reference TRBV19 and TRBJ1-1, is DGGITQSPKYLFRKEGQNVTLSCEQNLNHDAMYWYRQDPGQGLRLIYYSQIVNDFQKGDIAEGYSVSREKKESFPLTVTSAQKNPTAFYLCASSHRERVGAFFGQGTRLTVV.

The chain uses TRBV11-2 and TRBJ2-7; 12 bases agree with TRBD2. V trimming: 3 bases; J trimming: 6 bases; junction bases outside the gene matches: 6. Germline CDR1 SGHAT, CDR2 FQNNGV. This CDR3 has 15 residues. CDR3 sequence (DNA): TGTGCCAGCAGCTTGAGACTAGCGGGAGTCGCCGAGCAGTACTTC. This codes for CASSLRLAGVAEQYF. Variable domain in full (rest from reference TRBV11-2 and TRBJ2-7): EAGVAQSPRYKIIEKRQSVAFWCNPISGHATLYWYQQILGQGPKLLIQFQNNGVVDDSQLPKDRFSAERLKGVDSTLKIQPAKLEDSAVYLCASSLRLAGVAEQYFGPGTRLTVT.

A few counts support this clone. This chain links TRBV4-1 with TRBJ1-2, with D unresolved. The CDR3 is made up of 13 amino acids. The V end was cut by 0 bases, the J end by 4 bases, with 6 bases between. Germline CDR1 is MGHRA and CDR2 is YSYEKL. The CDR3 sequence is CASSQEGSYGYTF. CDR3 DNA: TGCGCCAGCAGCCAAGAGGGGAGCTATGGCTACACCTTC.

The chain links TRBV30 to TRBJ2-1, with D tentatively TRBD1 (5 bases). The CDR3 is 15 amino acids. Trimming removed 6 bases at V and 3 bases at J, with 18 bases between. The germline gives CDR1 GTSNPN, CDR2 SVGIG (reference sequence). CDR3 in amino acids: CACEWGRTRYNEQFF. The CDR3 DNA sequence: TGTGCCTGTGAGTGGGGCCGGACGCGCTACAATGAGCAGTTCTTC.

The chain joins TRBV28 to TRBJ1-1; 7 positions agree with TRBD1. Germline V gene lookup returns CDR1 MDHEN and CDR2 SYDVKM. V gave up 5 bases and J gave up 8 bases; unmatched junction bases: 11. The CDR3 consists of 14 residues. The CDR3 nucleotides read TGTGCCAGCAGTATTTTCGACAGGGCCCAGGAAGCTTTCTTT. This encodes CASSIFDRAQEAFF.

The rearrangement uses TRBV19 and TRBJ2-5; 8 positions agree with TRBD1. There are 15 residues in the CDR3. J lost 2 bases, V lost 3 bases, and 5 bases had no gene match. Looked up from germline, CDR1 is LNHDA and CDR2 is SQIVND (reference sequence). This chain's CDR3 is CASSIARGPQETQYF. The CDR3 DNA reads TGTGCCAGTAGTATTGCCAGGGGGCCACAAGAGACCCAGTACTTC.

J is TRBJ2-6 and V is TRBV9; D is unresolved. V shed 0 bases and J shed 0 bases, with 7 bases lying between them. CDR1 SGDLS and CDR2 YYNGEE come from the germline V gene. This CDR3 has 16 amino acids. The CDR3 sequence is CASSVGPLSGANVLTF. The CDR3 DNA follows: TGTGCCAGCAGCGTAGGTCCCCTCTCTGGGGCCAACGTCCTGACTTTC.

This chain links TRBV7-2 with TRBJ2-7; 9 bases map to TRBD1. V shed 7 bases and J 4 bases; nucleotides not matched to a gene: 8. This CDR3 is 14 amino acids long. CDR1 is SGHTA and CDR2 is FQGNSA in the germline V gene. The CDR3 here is CASTNSGQGYEQYF. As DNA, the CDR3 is TGTGCCAGCACTAACTCGGGACAGGGATACGAGCAGTACTTC.

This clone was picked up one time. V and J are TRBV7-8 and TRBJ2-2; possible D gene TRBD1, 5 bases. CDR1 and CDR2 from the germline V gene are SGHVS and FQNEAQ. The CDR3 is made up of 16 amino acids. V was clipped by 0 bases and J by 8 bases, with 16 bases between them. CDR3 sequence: CASSLANPGPWGELFF. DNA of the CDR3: TGTGCCAGCAGCTTAGCTAATCCAGGGCCCTGGGGGGAGCTGTTTTTT. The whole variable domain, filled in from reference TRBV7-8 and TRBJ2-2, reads GAGVSQSPRYKVAKRGQDVALRCDPISGHVSLFWYQQALGQGPEFLTYFQNEAQLDKSGLPSDRFFAERPEGSVSTLKIQRTQQEDSAVYLCASSLANPGPWGELFFGEGSRLTVL.

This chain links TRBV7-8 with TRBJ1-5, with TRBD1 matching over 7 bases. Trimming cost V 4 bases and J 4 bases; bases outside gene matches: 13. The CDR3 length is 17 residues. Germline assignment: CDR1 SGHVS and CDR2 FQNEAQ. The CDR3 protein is CASSSYRGPLNNQPQHF. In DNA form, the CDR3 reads TGTGCCAGCAGCTCCTACAGGGGCCCCTTAAATAATCAGCCCCAGCATTTT.

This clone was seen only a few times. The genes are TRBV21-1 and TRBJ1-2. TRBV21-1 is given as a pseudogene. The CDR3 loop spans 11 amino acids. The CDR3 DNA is TGTGCCAGCCCGGTGTTCTATGGCTACACCTTC. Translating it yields CASPVFYGYTF.

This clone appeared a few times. In DNA, the CDR3 is TGTGCCATCAGTTCCCTTGTCAGCGGTAACACCGGGGAGCTGTTTTTT. This encodes CAISSLVSGNTGELFF. The gene calls are TRBV10-3 and TRBJ2-2; a possible D gene is TRBD2 (5 bases). The germline V and J ends were trimmed by 5 bases and 2 bases, with 15 bases remaining between them. The CDR3 runs 16 residues. Germline V gives CDR1 ENHRY, CDR2 SYGVKD.

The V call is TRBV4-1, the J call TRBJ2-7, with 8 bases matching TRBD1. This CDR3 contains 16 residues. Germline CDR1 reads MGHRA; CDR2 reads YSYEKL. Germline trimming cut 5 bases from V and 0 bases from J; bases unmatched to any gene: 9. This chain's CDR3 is CASSKARDRYSYEQYF. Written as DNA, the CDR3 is TGCGCCAGCAGCAAGGCCCGGGACAGGTACTCCTACGAGCAGTACTTC.

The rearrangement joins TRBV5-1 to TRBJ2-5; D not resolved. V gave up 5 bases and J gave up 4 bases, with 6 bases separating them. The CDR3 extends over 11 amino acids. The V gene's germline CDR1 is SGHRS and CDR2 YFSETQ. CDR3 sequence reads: CASSYRETQYF. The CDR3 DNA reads TGCGCCAGCAGTTATAGAGAGACCCAGTACTTC.

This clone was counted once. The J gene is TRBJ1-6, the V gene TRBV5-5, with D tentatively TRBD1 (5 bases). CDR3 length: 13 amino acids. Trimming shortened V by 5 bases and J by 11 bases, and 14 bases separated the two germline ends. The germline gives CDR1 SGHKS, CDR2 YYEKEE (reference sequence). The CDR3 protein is CASRNAGSAPLHF. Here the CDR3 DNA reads TGTGCCAGCAGAAATGCAGGGTCGGCACCCCTCCACTTT.

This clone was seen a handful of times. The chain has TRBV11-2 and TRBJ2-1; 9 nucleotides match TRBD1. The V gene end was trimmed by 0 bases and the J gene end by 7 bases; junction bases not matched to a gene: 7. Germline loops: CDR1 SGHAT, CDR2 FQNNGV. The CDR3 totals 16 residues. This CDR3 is CASSLDRTGVRNEQFF. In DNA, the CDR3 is TGTGCCAGCAGCTTAGATAGGACAGGGGTGAGGAATGAGCAGTTCTTC.